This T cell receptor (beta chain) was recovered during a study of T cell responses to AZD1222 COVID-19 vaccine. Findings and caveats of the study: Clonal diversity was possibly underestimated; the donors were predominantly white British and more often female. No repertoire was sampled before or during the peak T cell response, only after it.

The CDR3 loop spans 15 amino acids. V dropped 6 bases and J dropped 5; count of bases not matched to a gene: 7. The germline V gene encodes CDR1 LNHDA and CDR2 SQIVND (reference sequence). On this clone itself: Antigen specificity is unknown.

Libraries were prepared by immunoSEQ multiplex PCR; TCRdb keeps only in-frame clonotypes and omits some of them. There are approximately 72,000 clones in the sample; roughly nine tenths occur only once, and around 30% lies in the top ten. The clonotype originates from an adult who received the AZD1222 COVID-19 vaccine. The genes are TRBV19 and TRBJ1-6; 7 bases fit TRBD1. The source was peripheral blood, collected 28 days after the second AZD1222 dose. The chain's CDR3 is CASRSQGTDNSPLHF. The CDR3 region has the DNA TGTGCCAGTAGATCACAGGGGACCGATAATTCACCCCTCCACTTT.